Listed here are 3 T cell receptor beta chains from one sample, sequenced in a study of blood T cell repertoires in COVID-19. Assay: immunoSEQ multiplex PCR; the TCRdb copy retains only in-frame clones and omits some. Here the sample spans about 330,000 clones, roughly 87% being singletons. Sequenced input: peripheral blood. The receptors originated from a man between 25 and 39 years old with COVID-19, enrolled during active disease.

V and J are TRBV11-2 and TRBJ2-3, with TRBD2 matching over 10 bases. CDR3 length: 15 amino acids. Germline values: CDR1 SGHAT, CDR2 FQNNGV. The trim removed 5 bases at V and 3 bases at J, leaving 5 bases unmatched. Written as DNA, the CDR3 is TGTGCCAGCAGCGGACGTAGCGGGGGGACAGATACGCAGTATTTT. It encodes CASSGRSGGTDTQYF. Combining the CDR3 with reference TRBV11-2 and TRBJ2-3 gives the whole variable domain EAGVAQSPRYKIIEKRQSVAFWCNPISGHATLYWYQQILGQGPKLLIQFQNNGVVDDSQLPKDRFSAERLKGVDSTLKIQPAKLEDSAVYLCASSGRSGGTDTQYFGPGTRLTVL.

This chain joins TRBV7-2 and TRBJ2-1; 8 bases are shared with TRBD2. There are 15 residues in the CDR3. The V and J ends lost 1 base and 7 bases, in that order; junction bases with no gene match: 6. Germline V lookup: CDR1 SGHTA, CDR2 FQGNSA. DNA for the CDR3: TGTGCCAGCAGCTTAGGAGTGACTAGCGTTAATGAGCAGTTCTTC. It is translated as CASSLGVTSVNEQFF.

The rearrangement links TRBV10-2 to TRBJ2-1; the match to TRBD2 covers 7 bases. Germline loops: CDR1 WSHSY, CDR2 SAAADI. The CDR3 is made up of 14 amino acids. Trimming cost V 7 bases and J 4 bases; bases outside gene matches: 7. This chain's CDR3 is CASKGGGEYNEQFF. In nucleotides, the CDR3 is TGCGCCAGCAAAGGCGGGGGAGAATACAATGAGCAGTTCTTC.